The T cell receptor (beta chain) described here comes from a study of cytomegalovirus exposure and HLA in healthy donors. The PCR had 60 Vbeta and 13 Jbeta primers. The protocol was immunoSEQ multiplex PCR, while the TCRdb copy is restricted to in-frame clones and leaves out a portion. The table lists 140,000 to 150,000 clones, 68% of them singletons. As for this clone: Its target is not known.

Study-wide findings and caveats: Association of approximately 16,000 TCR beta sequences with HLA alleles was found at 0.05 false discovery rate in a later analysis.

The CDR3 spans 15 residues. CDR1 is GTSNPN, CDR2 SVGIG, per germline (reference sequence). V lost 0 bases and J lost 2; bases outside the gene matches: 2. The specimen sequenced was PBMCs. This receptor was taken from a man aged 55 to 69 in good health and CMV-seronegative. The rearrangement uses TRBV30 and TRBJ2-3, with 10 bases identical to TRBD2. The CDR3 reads CAWSVLAGITDTQYF. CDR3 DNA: TGTGCCTGGAGTGTACTAGCGGGAATCACAGATACGCAGTATTTT.